Reported below is one TCR beta chain. Its antigen has not been determined. Base qualities are not provided; no much larger clone lies one nucleotide away. The cohort was made up of approximately 670 healthy bone marrow donors. At the time of sampling, every cohort member was nominally healthy, though immune exposures that went unrecorded were likely present. The donor tested CMV seronegative, placing the donor among the 350 to 400 seronegative members of the cohort. A peripheral blood sample was collected from each donor, and TCR beta sequencing was performed on peripheral blood mononuclear cells. The Qiagen DNeasy Blood Extraction Kit was used to extract genomic DNA from the blood cell samples. Preparation of the library involved the immunoSEQ multiplex PCR assay. For the multiplex PCR, a mixture combining 60 forward primers for TCR Vbeta segments and 13 reverse primers for TCR Jbeta segments was used. Amplification of the CDR3 region of rearranged TCR beta genes was performed with a multiplex PCR assay on genomic DNA. Amplified TCR beta libraries were sequenced as 87-base-pair reads on the Illumina HiSeq System. The study's own analysis went as follows. A later analysis counted some 74 million unique TCR beta chains across the 650 to 800 repertoires, and 9 million to 14 million of these chains were shared by at least two donors. Raw reads were error-corrected and collapsed into unique sequences with a nearest-neighbor algorithm that merged closely related sequences to remove PCR and sequencing errors. CDR3 sequences were aligned to IMGT reference sequences to assign V, D and J gene segments. For a sequence to be retained, a match of at least six nucleotides was required to both a V gene segment and a J gene segment. A rearrangement counted as productive if the CDR3 had no stop codons and remained in frame with V and J, and every other rearrangement counted as non-productive. CDR3 was defined according to IMGT convention as the region running from the second conserved V-encoded cysteine to the conserved J-encoded phenylalanine. In an earlier analysis of some 550 of the donors, sequences lacking an unambiguous match to a single V gene segment were excluded. An earlier analysis of around 600 of the donors classified V segments as functional when productive rearrangements were above 56.7% and as segregating when the standard deviation between donors was above 5%. A statistical classification framework was developed to diagnose cytomegalovirus status using the catalog of TCR beta chain sequences. V and J gene assignment, in a later analysis, came from comparing TCR nucleotide sequences with IMGT/GENE-DB human TR gene sequences. The TCRdist pipeline was used in a later analysis to assign CDR3 sequences and most-parsimonious VDJ recombination scenarios. In a later analysis, each TCR beta chain was defined by its CDR3 amino acid sequence together with its V-gene family, and reads without a unique V-gene family were excluded. A later analysis removed roughly 590 highly shared, low-generation-probability nucleotide sequences to deal with suspected cross-contamination and a sequencing artifact. For each public chain, a later analysis derived a clonal expansion index from normalized ranks of inferred template counts within each repertoire. In a later analysis, generation probabilities were computed using a VDJ recombination model fitted to out-of-frame rearrangements, and the results were checked against IGoR. Hypergeometric tests were used in a later analysis to score TCR-TCR, TCR-HLA and TCR-CMV co-occurrence, with a repertoire-size bias correction applied to the TCR pairs. False discovery rates were estimated in a later analysis by permuting HLA or CMV assignments 20 times. In a later analysis, co-occurring TCRs were grouped using DBSCAN, with TCRdist sequence similarity added in when clustering inside HLA-allele-positive subsets. Repertoires with fewer than 30,000 or more than 120,000 public chains, plus five repertoires with anomalous nucleotide sharing, were excluded from co-occurrence clustering. Imported from immuneACCESS, the table was reduced by TCRdb to in-frame sequences with V and J called. These copies leave out some clones; in studies compared against another copy, an unresolved V gene accounts for under half, and the cause of the remainder is not known. Clone size and V and J calls were adopted from that table, with D and trimming inferred from the DNA. The sample contains roughly 150,000 clones, roughly 76% of them found a single time. 2% to 2.5% of the sample is taken by the ten largest.

The source of the sample is a study of cytomegalovirus exposure and HLA in healthy donors (dated by TCRdb to about 2017). With respect to the entire study: In an earlier analysis of 587 of the donors, around 300 Gb of sequence data and 117 million unique TCR beta sequences from approximately 180 million T cells were reported. About 300 gigabases of sequencing data and around 80 million unique TCR sequences made up an early release that covered approximately 700 HLA-typed donors. The genetic ancestry cluster associated with self-reported Caucasian donors included about 84% of the roughly 380 genotyped donors. The study aimed to test whether signatures of past pathogen exposure could be identified by cataloging public T cell receptors. The study used immunosequencing to profile the T cell repertoires of under 700 subjects and linked those repertoires to cytomegalovirus serostatus. Besides the first cohort of 666 subjects, a separate validation cohort made up of 95 to 150 different subjects was used. High-throughput TCR immunosequencing, statistical association of individual TCRs with disease status, and machine learning were combined to predict cytomegalovirus infection status. To study patterns of TCR occurrence, a later analysis re-analyzed previously published TCR beta repertoires from 600 to 750 donors and added high-resolution HLA genotyping. In the later analysis, no new phenotypic data were used to find candidate immune exposures; instead, reliance was placed on TCR beta sequences and their occurrence across donors. An earlier analysis of around 580 of the donors used high-throughput TCR beta sequencing to judge whether each TCR beta V gene segment behaved as functional or pseudogenic. Donor age, sex, ethnicity and CMV serostatus were collected together with the repertoire data. A later genetic analysis used genome-wide SNP genotypes for 398 of the 666 donors, treating that subset as a discovery cohort. Every discovery cohort repertoire had been produced on one sequencing platform. HLA typing covered class I and class II loci at four-digit resolution. The number of donors typed differed by locus, with about 629-640 for A, B, C, DRB1 and DQB1, more than 500 for DQA1, 600 to 610 for DPA1, and approximately 470 for DPB1. About five DR-DQ haplotypes were treated as single units for association and clustering because of strong linkage in the cohort. Across approximately 400 genotyped donors of the cohort, an average of roughly 230,000 unique TCR beta nucleotide sequences per donor were sequenced, and approximately 19% of those sequences were non-productive. Overall study outcomes, separate from this receptor: A cluster of highly shared sequence variants was judged likely to be a technical artifact of the sequencing pipeline. A later analysis found that most CMV-associated TCR beta chains appeared HLA-restricted, with HLA associations seemingly driven largely by CMV exposure. Correlated functional status among segregating V segments might reflect linkage disequilibrium, but an unknown experimental factor could not be ruled out. A later genetic analysis reported fewer N-insertions in productive TCRs among donors in an Asian-associated ancestry cluster than the roughly 720-donor mean. In vitro tests confirmed that a few of the cytomegalovirus-associated TCR beta chains recognize cytomegalovirus antigens. A further reported finding was that TCR beta sequences accurately predicted the HLA-A and HLA-B alleles for most subjects in the first cohort. Immune exposure information for the cohort was limited to CMV serostatus. V-gene and J-gene trimming of TCR beta chains was associated with a missense DCLRE1C variant in a later genetic analysis, and the association was replicated in an independent cohort. In a later analysis, the rate of TCR association differed among HLA loci, with DRB1 alleles having the most associated TCRs and HLA-C alleles having the fewest. This cohort had only TCR beta chains sequenced, and the lack of alpha or paired-chain data limited which features could be detected. The classifier was reported to diagnose cytomegalovirus status with high specificity and sensitivity in both the original cohort and the validation cohort. In an earlier analysis of roughly 500 of the donors, most TCR beta V segments appeared in productive rearrangements about 87% or about 30% of the time, broadly matching IMGT annotations. Most TCR sequences were seen in very few donors, while some public TCRs were found in many individuals. In a later analysis, HLA-associated TCR beta chains showed more clonal expansion and lower generation probabilities than non-associated chains that were equally common. The 87-base-pair reads could not distinguish some IMGT-functional V segments, including TRBV6-2 and TRBV6-3, so those segments were excluded. In a later analysis, several top co-occurrence clusters were reported to appear linked to parvovirus B19, influenza, CMV and Epstein-Barr virus. Presence/absence analyses assumed roughly uniform sequencing depth across donors, an assumption that may not hold. The authors suggested that the approach could potentially be extended to other disease states and immunological phenotypes. At a false discovery rate of 0.05, a later analysis linked 15,000 to 20,000 TCR beta sequences to specific HLA alleles. A total of 150 to 200 TCR beta chains were listed by the study as associated with cytomegalovirus. Because counts were too low, more than 15 rarely observed V segments, including chromosome 9 orphons, were left out of the earlier analysis of over 550 of the donors. Because some donors lacked HLA typing at each locus, the association tests relied only on the typed subset. Assigning TCR associations to individual alleles was difficult when HLA alleles, especially DR and DQ, strongly co-occurred.

In the germline V gene (reference sequence), CDR1 corresponds to PRHDT and CDR2 to FYEKMQ. The trim is 2 bases for V and 8 bases for J, with a gap of 10 bases between the germline ends. The cysteine opens and the phenylalanine closes a CDR3 of 13 amino acids. The entry retains the CDR3 DNA only, 39 bases that are in frame from base 1. What was sequenced was PBMCs. This receptor chain uses TRBV13 and TRBJ2-1, with no reliable assignment of the D segment. This clonotype originated in a male donor in good health and CMV-seronegative. The DNA sequence is given as TGTGCCAGCAGCTTAAGATCCCCAGATGAGCAGTTCTTC. The resulting protein is CASSLRSPDEQFF.